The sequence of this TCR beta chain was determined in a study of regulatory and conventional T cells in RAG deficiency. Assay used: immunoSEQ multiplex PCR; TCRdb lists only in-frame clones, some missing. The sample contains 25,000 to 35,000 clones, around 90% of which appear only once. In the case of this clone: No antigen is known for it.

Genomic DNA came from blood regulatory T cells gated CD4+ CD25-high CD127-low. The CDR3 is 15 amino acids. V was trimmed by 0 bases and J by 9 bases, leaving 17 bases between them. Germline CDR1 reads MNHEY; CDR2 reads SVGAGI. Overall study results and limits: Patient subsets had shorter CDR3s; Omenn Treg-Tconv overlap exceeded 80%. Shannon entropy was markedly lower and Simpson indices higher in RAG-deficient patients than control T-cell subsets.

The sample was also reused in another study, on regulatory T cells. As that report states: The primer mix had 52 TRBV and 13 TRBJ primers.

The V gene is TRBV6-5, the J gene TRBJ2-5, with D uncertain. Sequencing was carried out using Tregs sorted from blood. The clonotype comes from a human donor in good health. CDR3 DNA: TGTGCCAGCAGTTACTCGGCAGTTGGGTCCCGGTCCCAGTACTTC. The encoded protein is CASSYSAVGSRSQYF.